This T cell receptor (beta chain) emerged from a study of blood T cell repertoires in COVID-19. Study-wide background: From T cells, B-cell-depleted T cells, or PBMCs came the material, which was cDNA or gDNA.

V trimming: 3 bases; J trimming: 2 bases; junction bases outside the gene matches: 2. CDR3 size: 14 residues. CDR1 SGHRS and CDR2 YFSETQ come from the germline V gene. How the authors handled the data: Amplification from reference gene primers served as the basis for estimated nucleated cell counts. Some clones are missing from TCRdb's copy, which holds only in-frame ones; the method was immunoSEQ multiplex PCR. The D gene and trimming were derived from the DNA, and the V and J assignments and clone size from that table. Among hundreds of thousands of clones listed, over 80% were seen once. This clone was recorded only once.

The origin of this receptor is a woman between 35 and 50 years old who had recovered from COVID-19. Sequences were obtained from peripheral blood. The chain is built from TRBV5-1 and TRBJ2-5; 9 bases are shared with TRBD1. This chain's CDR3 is CASSSGTGQETQYF. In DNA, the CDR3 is TGCGCCAGCAGCTCCGGGACAGGGCAAGAGACCCAGTACTTC.